A single sample is the source of the 18 T cell receptor beta chains below, sequenced in a study of tumor-infiltrating lymphocytes in primary liver carcinoma. A constant-region primer served to make TCR beta cDNA from roughly 460 ng total RNA. Amplification in three nested multiplex PCR rounds with slightly modified ARM-PCR gave rise to TCR beta libraries. TRBV1-TRBV30 forward and Cbeta reverse primers drove the first two approximately 11-cycle rounds. TCRdb recomputed calls from the multiplex PCR reads with MiXCR, one row per CDR3 protein. The profile covers roughly 330,000 distinct CDR3 sequences, with about 65% appearing a single time and about 6% taken by the ten largest. Both blood RNA, taken from unsorted whole blood, and germline DNA were extracted. Sequencing was carried out using peripheral blood. The receptors here all came from a man aged 40-49 years with primary liver carcinoma and hepatitis B virus infection.

The CDR3 DNA sequence: TGCGCCAGCAGCCAAGATGGGGGCTCTGGGGCCAACGCTCTGACTTTC. Translation: CASSQDGGSGANALTF. This chain uses TRBV4-3 with TRBJ2-6; a weak D match, TRBD1 (6 bases). The germline V and J ends were trimmed by 0 bases and 16 bases, with 22 bases remaining between them. The CDR3 totals 16 residues. The germline V gene has CDR1 LGHNA and CDR2 YSLEER.

The chain combines TRBV5-1 with TRBJ2-3, with unresolved D. CDR3 size: 13 residues. The V and J ends lost 2 bases and 2 bases respectively, with 6 bases between them. Germline CDR1 reads SGHRS; CDR2 reads YFSETQ. The CDR3 sequence is CASSFPATDTQYF. In nucleotides, the CDR3 is TGCGCCAGCAGCTTCCCAGCCACAGATACGCAGTATTTT.

Regarding this clonotype: This may arise from a read error, as a much more abundant clone is one base away. V usage is TRBV29-1 and J usage is TRBJ2-3; the D gene could be TRBD1 or TRBD2 (5 bases each). The CDR3 loop spans 13 amino acids. The germline gives CDR1 SQVTM, CDR2 ANQGSEA. The chain's CDR3 is CSAAGASTYTQYF. CDR3 in DNA: TGCAGCGCCGCCGGGGCTAGCACATATACGCAGTATTTT.

In its sample, this clonotype was seen many times. V gene TRBV6-6 combines with J gene TRBJ2-5, with 13 bases that match TRBD2. The V and J ends lost 5 bases and 7 bases, in that order; junction bases with no gene match: 10. Per germline, CDR1 MNHNY and CDR2 SVGAGI (reference sequence). The CDR3 length is 16 residues. CDR3 in DNA: TGTGCCAGCAGTGGAGCGGGGACTAGCGGGGCCGCGACCCAGTACTTC. This gives the protein CASSGAGTSGAATQYF.

The table lists this clonotype with many counts. This chain's CDR3 is CASSLEIAGDETQYF. DNA of the CDR3: TGCGCCAGCAGCCTTGAGATAGCGGGAGATGAGACCCAGTACTTC. The chain joins TRBV4-1 to TRBJ2-5; TRBD2 matches 9 bases. CDR1 is MGHRA, CDR2 YSYEKL, per germline. V was pared by 4 bases and J by 5 bases, with 8 bases of the junction left unmatched. The CDR3 loop spans 15 amino acids.

The rearrangement links TRBV7-9 to TRBJ2-7; TRBD2 matches at 11 bases. The CDR3 covers 16 residues. Germline trimming cut 0 bases from V and 2 bases from J; bases unmatched to any gene: 3. From germline, CDR1 is SEHNR and CDR2 FQNEAQ (reference sequence). Here the CDR3 DNA reads TGTGCCAGCAGCTTAGCTGCGACTAGCGGGGCCTACGAGCAGTACTTC. Protein sequence: CASSLAATSGAYEQYF.

In its sample, this clonotype was seen a few times. CDR3 sequence reads: CASSKGGGTGVHEQYF. The CDR3, as DNA: TGTGCCAGCAGCAAAGGAGGAGGGACAGGGGTCCACGAGCAGTACTTC. The V and J genes are TRBV21-1 and TRBJ2-7; the table's D gene call, TRBD1, was not cross checked with the DNA. TRBV21-1 is assigned pseudogene status. The CDR3 sequence is 16 residues long.

Of note for this clonotype: The junction shows a germline mismatch at one end, possibly a read error. V and J are TRBV11-2 and TRBJ2-7, with 8 bases that match TRBD2. This CDR3 has 17 amino acids. The germline V gene encodes CDR1 SGHAT and CDR2 FQNNGV. Here the CDR3 reads CASSSVRLVGGAYAQYF. CDR3 DNA sequence: TGTGCCAGCAGCTCCGTTAGGTTGGTCGGGGGGGCCTACGCGCAGTACTTC.

Concerning this clonotype: The junction departs from germline at one end; a sequencing error may be responsible. The chain employs TRBV11-2 and TRBJ1-1; no definite D call. The germline CDR1 and CDR2 sequences are SGHAT and FQNNGV. This CDR3 is built from 12 residues. The chain's CDR3 is CAISLDHTEAFF. For the CDR3, the DNA is TGTGCCATCAGCTTAGACCACACTGAAGCCTTCTTT.

This rearrangement joins TRBV11-2 to TRBJ1-5, with TRBD1 as a possible D gene (6 bases). The germline V gene encodes CDR1 SGHAT and CDR2 FQNNGV. This CDR3 comprises 13 residues. DNA for the CDR3: TGTGTCAGTAGCCCGGGGACAAATCAGCCCCAGCATTTT. As protein: CVSSPGTNQPQHF. The complete variable domain, with remaining parts taken from reference TRBV11-2 and TRBJ1-5, reads EAGVAQSPRYKIIEKRQSVAFWCNPISGHATLYWYQQILGQGPKLLIQFQNNGVVDDSQLPKDRFSAERLKGVDSTLKIQPAKLEDSAVYLCVSSPGTNQPQHFGDGTRLSIL.

This clonotype was counted once. This sequence may be a read error, since a much larger clone differs from it by one base. CDR3 sequence reads: CASSHSQGAQPQHF. The DNA for the CDR3 is TGTGCCAGCAGTCACTCACAGGGGGCTCAGCCCCAGCATTTT. This chain connects TRBV6-2 or TRBV6-3 to TRBJ1-5; 9 nucleotides agree with TRBD1. The CDR3 runs 14 residues. Looked up from germline, CDR1 is MNHEY and CDR2 is SVGEGT.

Remarks on this clonotype: It may be a read error: a sequence one base away is much more abundant. The V and J genes are TRBV7-9 and TRBJ2-6; 14 positions match TRBD2. Germline V gene sequence: CDR1 SEHNR, CDR2 FQNEAQ (reference sequence). The CDR3 loop spans 19 amino acids. The CDR3 coding sequence is TGTGCCAACAGCTTTGCGGGACTAGCGGGAGAACCTGGGGCCAACGTCCTGACTTTC. Translated: CANSFAGLAGEPGANVLTF.

Remarks on this clonotype: At one of its ends the junction is not consistent with the germline gene, which may arise from a read error. The gene calls are TRBV4-3 and TRBJ2-2; D is undetermined. The CDR3 has 13 amino acids. Germline V gene sequence: CDR1 LGHNA, CDR2 YSLEER. The CDR3 coding sequence is TGCGACAGCAGCCAAGATCTGACCGGGGAGCTGTTTTTT. Its translation is CDSSQDLTGELFF.

V is TRBV6-5 and J is TRBJ2-7, with TRBD1 matching over 12 bases. The CDR3 runs to 17 residues. Germline trimming cut 5 bases from V and 1 base from J; bases unmatched to any gene: 9. Germline loops: CDR1 MNHEY, CDR2 SVGAGI. The CDR3 sequence: CASSLSGTGGWSYEQYF. In nucleotides, the CDR3 is TGTGCCAGCAGTCTGTCCGGGACAGGGGGCTGGTCCTACGAGCAGTACTTC.

This clonotype was recorded many times. CDR3 DNA: TGTGCCAGCAGTCCCCTCACCCCGGGACTAGCGAGCACCGGGGAGCTGTTTTTT. Translating it yields CASSPLTPGLASTGELFF. The chain couples TRBV12-3 or TRBV12-4 to TRBJ2-2; TRBD2 aligns across 10 bases. The CDR3 is 18 amino acids. V lost 5 bases to trimming and J lost 4 bases; unmatched junction nucleotides: 13.

This clonotype occurred once. The CDR3 is CASSPLMRGTTNEQYF. The CDR3 DNA reads as TGCGCCAGCAGCCCTCTCATGCGGGGAACTACCAACGAGCAGTACTTC. V gene TRBV4-1 combines with J gene TRBJ2-7, with D possibly TRBD2 on 6 matching bases. The CDR3 has 16 residues. The V gene lost 4 bases and the J gene lost 5 bases, with 21 bases spanning the gap. Germline lookup yields CDR1 MGHRA and CDR2 YSYEKL.

About this clonotype itself: Possible read error: a much larger clone is one base away. J is TRBJ2-7 and V is TRBV10-1; no clear D gene. Trimming took 2 bases from V and 2 from J, leaving 10 bases between them. There are 14 residues in the CDR3. Germline V gives CDR1 WNHNN, CDR2 SYGVQD (reference sequence). CDR3 in DNA: TGCGCCAGCAGTGAGACAGCTCTCGCCTACGAGCAGTACTTC. Amino acid sequence: CASSETALAYEQYF.

This clonotype came up many times. This chain connects TRBV6-5 to TRBJ1-1; D gene ambiguous. Between the trimmed V and J ends, which lost 6 bases and 1 base, there was a span of 9 bases. Per germline, CDR1 MNHEY and CDR2 SVGAGI. The CDR3 loop spans 13 amino acids. CDR3 nucleotide sequence: TGTGCCAGCAGCTACGCCGAGAACACTGAAGCTTTCTTT. Protein: CASSYAENTEAFF.